A selection of T cell receptor beta chains follows, all from one sample in a study of human T cells and chemical hapten exposure. TCRdb used MiXCR to reprocess the reads, holding one entry per CDR3 protein. The sample lists about 120,000 distinct CDR3 sequences, approximately 9.3% occurring once. The sequenced sample consisted of whole blood. The receptors derive from a human donor in good health. Some clones in this sample may be carry-over from other donors' samples. Each CDR3 is given with its conserved first and last residue. Each record gives: D gene, V gene, clone size, J gene, CDR3 DNA, CDR3 protein. A D gene is named only where the DNA matches it firmly. Rows may omit the clone size; those that give it use once, few, many or a size class.

-	TRBV5-1	many	TRBJ2-3	TGCGCCAGCAGCTTGAGGCAGGGCACAGATACGCAGTATTTT	CASSLRQGTDTQYF
TRBD1	TRBV4-2	once	TRBJ2-7	TGTGCCAGCAGCCAAGATCCTGGACAGGGGAACTACGAGCAGTACTTC	CASSQDPGQGNYEQYF
-	TRBV29-1	few	TRBJ2-7	TGCAGCGTTCGGACCCGGTACTACGAGCAGTACTTC	CSVRTRYYEQYF
-	TRBV6-1	few	TRBJ1-3	TGTGCCAGCAGTGAAGCGGGGGGGGCGGGAAACACCATATATTTT	CASSEAGGAGNTIYF
-	TRBV20-1	few	TRBJ2-5	TGCAGTGCAGGACCGACCCAGTACTTC	CSAGPTQYF
TRBD2	TRBV12-3/TRBV12-4	many	TRBJ2-1	TGTGCCAGCAGTCCCGCGGGGGGGCTACGTGGGTTCAACAATGAGCAGTTCTTC	CASSPAGGLRGFNNEQFF
-	TRBV11-1	few	TRBJ2-1	TGTGCCAGCAGCTCCAACACAGAATACAATGAGCAGTTCTTC	CASSSNTEYNEQFF
-	TRBV7-9	-	TRBJ2-7	TGTGCCAGCAGCTTAGAGTCCGGATCCTACGAGCAGTACTTC	CASSLESGSYEQYF
TRBD2	TRBV5-4	few	TRBJ2-3	TGTGCCAGCAGCTTGGTAACTAGCGGGAGTTCAGATACGCAGTATTTT	CASSLVTSGSSDTQYF
-	TRBV19	-	TRBJ2-2	TGTGCCAGTAGTAAGGACTCCACCGGGGAGCTGTTTTTT	CASSKDSTGELFF
TRBD1	TRBV10-3	many	TRBJ1-2	TGTGCCATCAGTGGGGTCGGACAGGGGGCCGTTGGCTACACCTTC	CAISGVGQGAVGYTF
TRBD1	TRBV10-1	many	TRBJ1-1	TGCGCCAGCAGTGCGGGACAGGGGATGAACACTGAAGCTTTCTTT	CASSAGQGMNTEAFF
-	TRBV10-3	once	TRBJ2-7	TGTGCCATCAGTGATCCAGGCCCCCAGGGGAGAACCTACGAGCAGTACTTC	CAISDPGPQGRTYEQYF
-	TRBV20-1	-	TRBJ2-3	TGCAGTGCTAGTCTGGGGGAGGTCACAGATACGCAGTATTTT	CSASLGEVTDTQYF
-	TRBV18	-	TRBJ2-7	TGTGCCAGCTCTCCCTACTCCTACGAGCAGTACTTC	CASSPYSYEQYF
TRBD2	TRBV10-3	few	TRBJ2-3	TGTGCCATCAGTGGGGCCAAGAGCGGGGGTACAGATACGCAGTATTTT	CAISGAKSGGTDTQYF
-	TRBV20-1	many	TRBJ1-5	TGCAGTGCTAGGGTTGACAAGTCAGATAGCAATCAGCCCCAGCATTTT	CSARVDKSDSNQPQHF
TRBD1	TRBV11-2	-	TRBJ2-7	TGTGCCAGCAGCTTAGGCCGGACAGGCCCGTCGCTCGAGCAGTACTTC	CASSLGRTGPSLEQYF
-	TRBV6-1	many	TRBJ1-1	TGTGCCAGCAGTGAATTCATTACAGGGACCGACACTGAAGCTTTCTTT	CASSEFITGTDTEAFF
TRBD1	TRBV5-1	-	TRBJ1-6	TGCGCCAGCAGCTTGGGCGGGACAGAAAATTCACCCCTCCACTTT	CASSLGGTENSPLHF
-	TRBV3-1	many	TRBJ1-2	TGTGCCAGCAGCCAAGAGGAAGGGGCTGGCTACACCTTC	CASSQEEGAGYTF
TRBD1	TRBV7-2	few	TRBJ2-7	TGTGCCAGCAGCTTACAGACAGGGGGACGTGGCGAGCAGTACTTC	CASSLQTGGRGEQYF
-	TRBV7-3	-	TRBJ2-1	TGTGCCAGCAGCGTCGGGGGAGGTTCCTACAATGAGCAGTTCTTC	CASSVGGGSYNEQFF
TRBD2	TRBV7-6	many	TRBJ2-3	TGTGCCAGCAGCTTATTAGCGGGAGCATTGGATACGCAGTATTTT	CASSLLAGALDTQYF
TRBD2	TRBV7-2	once	TRBJ2-3	TGTGCCAGCAGCTTAGATGGGCGGGGGGGCGGAAATACGCAGTATTTT	CASSLDGRGGGNTQYF
TRBD1	TRBV24-1	-	TRBJ2-1	TGTGCCACCAGCAGGGACAGGGGTGGATTGGATGAGCAGTTCTTC	CATSRDRGGLDEQFF
TRBD1	TRBV27	-	TRBJ2-7	TGTGCCAGCAGTTTAAGGTCCGGGGACAGGGCTGGCTACGAGCAGTACTTC	CASSLRSGDRAGYEQYF
-	TRBV7-9	many	TRBJ1-2	TGTGCCAGCAGGGCTCAAGGGACCGTCCCGGGCTATGGCTACACCTTC	CASRAQGTVPGYGYTF
TRBD2	TRBV20-1	many	TRBJ2-2	TGCAGTGCCCGACGGGGGGGATTGAACACCGGGGAGCTGTTTTTT	CSARRGGLNTGELFF
-	TRBV5-1	-	TRBJ2-2	TGCGCCAGCAGCTCCCTTGGAGGGGCGGCCGGGGAGCTGTTTTTT	CASSSLGGAAGELFF
-	TRBV6-1	many	TRBJ2-7	TGTGCCAGCAGTGCCGACAGCTACGAGCAGTACTTC	CASSADSYEQYF
-	TRBV7-9	-	TRBJ1-1	TGTGCCAGCAGCCCAGGGAGAGGTGAAGCTTTCTTT	CASSPGRGEAFF
TRBD1	TRBV7-6	-	TRBJ2-1	TGTGCCAGCAGCTTCACAGGGGCCTCCTACAATGAGCAGTTCTTC	CASSFTGASYNEQFF
-	TRBV5-6	many	TRBJ2-5	TGTGCCAGCAGCTTGGTTATTGAACAGGCGGGGACCCAGTACTTC	CASSLVIEQAGTQYF
TRBD1	TRBV25-1	few	TRBJ2-5	TGTGCCAGCAGTGCCAGGGGGTACCAAGAGACCCAGTACTTC	CASSARGYQETQYF
-	TRBV27	many	TRBJ1-1	TGTGCCAGCAGTTTGGTTGGCGCAGGGCCGAACACTGAAGCTTTCTTT	CASSLVGAGPNTEAFF
TRBD1	TRBV12-3/TRBV12-4	many	TRBJ1-5	TGTGCCAGCAGTTTGGGGACAGGGGGAGGCAATCAGCCCCAGCATTTT	CASSLGTGGGNQPQHF
-	TRBV6-5	few	TRBJ1-6	TGTGCCAGCACAACCGGGGCTATGAGCTCCTATAATTCACCCCTCCACTTT	CASTTGAMSSYNSPLHF
TRBD2	TRBV4-3	-	TRBJ2-7	TGCGCCAGCAGCCAAGGCCCCGCGAGGAGCGGGGGACCCACCCTCTTC	CASSQGPARSGGPTLF
TRBD2	TRBV15	-	TRBJ2-1	TGTGCCACCAGCAGAGAGGTAACTAGCGGGAGTGCTCTCTTC	CATSREVTSGSALF
-	TRBV10-3	few	TRBJ2-5	TGTGCCATCAGTGCCACGGAATCAGGGACCGAGACCCAGTACTTC	CAISATESGTETQYF